The T cell receptor (beta chain) described here comes from a study of T cells in Graves' hyperthyroidism and ophthalmopathy. The investigators amplified TCR beta CDR3 regions from RNA transcripts. In the first-round RT-PCR of the TCR CDR3, the HTBI primer set was used. TCRdb re-called the multiplex PCR reads through MiXCR, storing one row per CDR3 protein. Among around 700,000 distinct CDR3 sequences listed, around a sixth were seen once. In germline, CDR1 is SGDLS, CDR2 YYNGEE. The CDR3 is 15 residues long. J was trimmed by 4 bases and V by 4 bases; bases with no gene match: 6. Sampled blood dates from first hyperthyroidism diagnosis, and it precedes any ophthalmopathy symptoms.

The source of this sequence is a woman in her fifties or sixties with Graves' hyperthyroidism that later progressed to Graves' ophthalmopathy. The sequencing sample was made of blood. The rearrangement links TRBV9 to TRBJ2-2; 8 bases match TRBD2. CDR3 nucleotides: TGTGCCAGCAGCCAAGGGACTAGACTCACCGGGGAGCTGTTTTTT. Protein product: CASSQGTRLTGELFF.